This TCR beta chain was sequenced in a study of blood T cell repertoires in COVID-19. In the authors' workflow: Amplified reference gene primers provided the basis for estimating nucleated cell counts. This table comes from immunoSEQ multiplex PCR, and its TCRdb copy is limited to in-frame clones, with some not included. V and J calls and clone size come straight from that table; D and trimming were deduced from the DNA. Here the sample spans roughly 200,000 clones, nearly 90% being singletons. The sequenced sample was peripheral blood. The TCR sequence derives from a woman between 40 and 50 years old who had recovered from COVID-19.

The CDR3 loop is CASSVESGSQYF. In DNA, the CDR3 is TGTGCCAGCAGCGTTGAGTCGGGGTCCCAGTACTTC. The chain uses TRBV9 and TRBJ2-5; possibly TRBD2 for D (5 bases). Trimming left V 2 bases short and J 9 bases short, with 11 bases between. The CDR3 contains 12 residues. The germline V gene has CDR1 SGDLS and CDR2 YYNGEE.